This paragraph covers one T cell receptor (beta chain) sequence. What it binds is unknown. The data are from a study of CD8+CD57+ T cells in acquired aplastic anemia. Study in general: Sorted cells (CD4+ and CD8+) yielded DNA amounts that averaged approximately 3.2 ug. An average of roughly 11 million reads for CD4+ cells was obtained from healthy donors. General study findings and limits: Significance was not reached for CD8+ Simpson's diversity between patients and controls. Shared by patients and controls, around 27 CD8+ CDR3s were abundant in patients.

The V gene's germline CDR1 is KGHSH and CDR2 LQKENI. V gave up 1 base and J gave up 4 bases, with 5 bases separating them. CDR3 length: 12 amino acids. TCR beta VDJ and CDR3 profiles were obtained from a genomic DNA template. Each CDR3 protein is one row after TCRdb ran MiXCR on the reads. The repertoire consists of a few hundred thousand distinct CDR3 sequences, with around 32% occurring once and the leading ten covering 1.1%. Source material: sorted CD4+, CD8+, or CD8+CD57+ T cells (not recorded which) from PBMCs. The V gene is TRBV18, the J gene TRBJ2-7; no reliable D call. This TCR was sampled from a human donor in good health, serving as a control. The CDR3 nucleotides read TGTGCCAGCTCACCACAACCGTACGAGCAGTACTTC. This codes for CASSPQPYEQYF.